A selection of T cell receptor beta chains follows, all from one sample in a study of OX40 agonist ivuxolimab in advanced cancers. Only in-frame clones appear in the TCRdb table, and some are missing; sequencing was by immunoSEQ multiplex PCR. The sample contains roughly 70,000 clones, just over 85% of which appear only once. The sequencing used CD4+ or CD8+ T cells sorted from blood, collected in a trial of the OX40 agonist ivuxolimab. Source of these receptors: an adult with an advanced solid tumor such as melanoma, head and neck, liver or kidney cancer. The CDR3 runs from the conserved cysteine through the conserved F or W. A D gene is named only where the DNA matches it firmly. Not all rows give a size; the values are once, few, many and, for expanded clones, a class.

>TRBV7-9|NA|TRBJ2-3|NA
TGTGCCAGCAGCTTCGAAGGGGCGTACACAGATACGCAGTATTTT
CASSFEGAYTDTQYF
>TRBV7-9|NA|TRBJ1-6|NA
TGTGCCAGCGGGAGGGAAAATTCACCCCTCCACTTT
CASGRENSPLHF
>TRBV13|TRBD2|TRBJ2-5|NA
TGTGCCAGCAGCTCGGGACTAGCGGGAGAGACCCAGTACTTC
CASSSGLAGETQYF
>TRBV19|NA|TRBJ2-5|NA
TGTGCCAGTAGACAGGGTTTGGGAGAGACCCAGTACTTC
CASRQGLGETQYF
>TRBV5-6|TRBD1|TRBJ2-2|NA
TGTGCCAGCAGCCGAATGGGACAGGCAAACACCGGGGAGCTGTTTTTT
CASSRMGQANTGELFF
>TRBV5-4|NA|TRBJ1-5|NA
TGTGCCAGCAGCTGGGAACTAAATCAGCCCCAGCATTTT
CASSWELNQPQHF
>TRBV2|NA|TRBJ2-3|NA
TGTGCCAGCAGTGAAATGGGACTGAGCACAGATACGCAGTATTTT
CASSEMGLSTDTQYF
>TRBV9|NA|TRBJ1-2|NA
TGTGCCAGCAGCGTCGAGCCGGGGATCACGGAGGGCTACACCTTC
CASSVEPGITEGYTF
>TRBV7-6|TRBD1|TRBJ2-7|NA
TGTGCCAGCAGCTTAAGGACAGGGCGGGAGCAGTACTTC
CASSLRTGREQYF
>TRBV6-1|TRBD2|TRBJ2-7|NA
TGTGCCAGCAGTGGGTCGGGGGGGTCCGCCTACGAGCAGTACTTC
CASSGSGGSAYEQYF
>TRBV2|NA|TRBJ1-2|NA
TGTGCCAGCAGTGTGGTGACTAACTATGGCTACACCTTC
CASSVVTNYGYTF
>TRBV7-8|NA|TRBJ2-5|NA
TGTGCCAGCAGCTTAGCACCCGTCGGGGGAGAGCAGTACTTC
CASSLAPVGGEQYF
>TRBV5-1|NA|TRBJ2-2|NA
TGCGCCAGCAGCTTTGGGGGGCCCGGCACCGGGGAGCTGTTTTTT
CASSFGGPGTGELFF
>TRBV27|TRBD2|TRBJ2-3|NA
TGTGCCAGCAGTTTTTTGACTAGCGGGAGAAGATTAGATACGCAGTATTTT
CASSFLTSGRRLDTQYF
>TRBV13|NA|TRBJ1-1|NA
TGTGCCAGCAGCTTACGGCGGTTGAACACTGAAGCTTTCTTT
CASSLRRLNTEAFF
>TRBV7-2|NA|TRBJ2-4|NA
TGTGCCAGCAGCTCTGTAGCCAAAAACATTCAGTACTTC
CASSSVAKNIQYF
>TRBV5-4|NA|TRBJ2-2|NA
TGTGCCAGCAGCTTGGTGGCCTCCCGGGGCACCGGGGAGCTGTTTTTT
CASSLVASRGTGELFF
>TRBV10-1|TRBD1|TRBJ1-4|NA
TGCGCCAGAAGACAGGGTGGCGAAAAACTGTTTTTT
CARRQGGEKLFF
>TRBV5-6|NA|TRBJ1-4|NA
TGTGCCAGCAGCCTACTTGACAGCCTGCCCAACGTCGTGGGTGAAAAACTGTTTTTT
CASSLLDSLPNVVGEKLFF
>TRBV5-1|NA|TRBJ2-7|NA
TGCGCCAGCAGCTTGGAGGGTGGCTACGAGCAGTACTTC
CASSLEGGYEQYF
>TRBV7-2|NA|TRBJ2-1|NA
TGTGCCAGCAGCTTATTAGTTATGGACATCTACAATGAGCAGTTCTTC
CASSLLVMDIYNEQFF
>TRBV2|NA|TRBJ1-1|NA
TGTGCCAGCAGTGGGATGTTGAACACTGAAGCTTTCTTT
CASSGMLNTEAFF
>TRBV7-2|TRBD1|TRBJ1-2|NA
TGTGCCAGCAGCGCGGGACAGCAAACTAACTATGGCTACACCTTC
CASSAGQQTNYGYTF
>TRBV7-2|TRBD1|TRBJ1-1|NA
TGTGCCAGCAGCCGGGACAGTTGGGGTGAAGCTTTCTTT
CASSRDSWGEAFF
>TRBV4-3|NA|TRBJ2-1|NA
TGCGCCAGCAGCCACCGACGGGTAGATAACAATGAGCAGTTCTTC
CASSHRRVDNNEQFF
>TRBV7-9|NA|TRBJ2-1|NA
TGTGCCAGCAGTTTCCAGGAGCCTGATGAGTTCTTC
CASSFQEPDEFF
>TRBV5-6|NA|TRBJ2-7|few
TGTGCCAGCAGTTTACGACCAGGCGGACTCTACGAGCAGTACTTC
CASSLRPGGLYEQYF
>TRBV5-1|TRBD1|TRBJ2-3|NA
TGCGCCAGCAGCCAGGAATACCACCGGGGACAGGGGGGCACAGATACGCAGTATTTT
CASSQEYHRGQGGTDTQYF
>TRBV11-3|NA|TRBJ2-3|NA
TGTGCCAGCAGCGCCCCAGGGAAAGATACGCAGTATTTT
CASSAPGKDTQYF
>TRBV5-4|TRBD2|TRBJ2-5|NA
TGTGCCAGCAGCCCCGTGGGGACTAGCGGGATGAGGAGGGAGACCCAGTACTTC
CASSPVGTSGMRRETQYF
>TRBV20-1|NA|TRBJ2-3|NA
TGCAGTGCTAAGGTAGCAGATACGCAGTATTTT
CSAKVADTQYF
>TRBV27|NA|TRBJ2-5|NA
TGTGCCAGCAGTTTACGAATGGACCAAGAGACCCAGTACTTC
CASSLRMDQETQYF
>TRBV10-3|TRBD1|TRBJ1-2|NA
TGTGCCATCTCGGGACAGGGTCTCTCGGGAGGCTACACCTTC
CAISGQGLSGGYTF
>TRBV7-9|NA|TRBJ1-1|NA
TGTGCCAGCAGCCCTGGGGACATACCGAACACTGAAGCTTTCTTT
CASSPGDIPNTEAFF
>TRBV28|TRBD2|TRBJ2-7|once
TGTGCCAGCAGTTCCCGGGGGGGGCCCTACGAGCAGTACTTC
CASSSRGGPYEQYF
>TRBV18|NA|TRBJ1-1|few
TGTGCCAGCTCTTCTACTCGGGTGATGAACACTGAAGCTTTCTTT
CASSSTRVMNTEAFF
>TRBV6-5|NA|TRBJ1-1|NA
TGTGCCAGCAGTTCGGCGGTGGTGAACACTGAAGCTTTCTTT
CASSSAVVNTEAFF
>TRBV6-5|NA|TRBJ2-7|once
TGTGCCAGCAGTTACTTCACAGGGCCCTACGAGCAGTACTTC
CASSYFTGPYEQYF
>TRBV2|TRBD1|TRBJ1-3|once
TGTGCCAGCAGTCCCCGACAGGGTGGAAACACCATATATTTT
CASSPRQGGNTIYF
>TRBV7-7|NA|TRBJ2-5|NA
TGTGCTAGCAGCTTGGGGCCCGGGGCCCAAGAGACCCAGTACTTC
CASSLGPGAQETQYF
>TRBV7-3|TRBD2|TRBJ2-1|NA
TGTGCCAGCAGCTTAGGCTCTAGCGGGGGGTTATATGAGCAGTTCTTC
CASSLGSSGGLYEQFF
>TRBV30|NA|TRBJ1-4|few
TGTGCCTGGAGCCGGGGTAATATGGAAAAACTGTTTTTT
CAWSRGNMEKLFF
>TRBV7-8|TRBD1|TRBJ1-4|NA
TGTGCCAGCAGCACCCAGGGACAGGGGCGGAGTGAAAAACTGTTTTTT
CASSTQGQGRSEKLFF
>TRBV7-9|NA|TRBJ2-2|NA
TGTGCCAGCAGCTTAGACGGGCATGCCGGGGAGCTGTTTTTT
CASSLDGHAGELFF
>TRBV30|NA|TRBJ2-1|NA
TGTGCCTGGACCCCGGGACTCAACTACAATGAGCAGTTCTTC
CAWTPGLNYNEQFF
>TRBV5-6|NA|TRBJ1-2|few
TGTGCCAGCACCACCAATTCGGTCTATGGCTACACCTTC
CASTTNSVYGYTF
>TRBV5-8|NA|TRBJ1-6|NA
TGTGCCAGCACCCTATTAGAAAGGAATTCACCCCTCCACTTT
CASTLLERNSPLHF
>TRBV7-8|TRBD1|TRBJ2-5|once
TGTGCCAGCAGCCCGGAGACAGGGGAAGAGACCCAGTACTTC
CASSPETGEETQYF
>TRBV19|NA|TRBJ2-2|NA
TGTGCCAGTAGTAATGACCGGTTAGTGAACGGGGAGCTGTTTTTT
CASSNDRLVNGELFF
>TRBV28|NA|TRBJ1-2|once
TGTGCCAGCAGTCTCAGAACAGAGAGTCAGAGCTACACCTTC
CASSLRTESQSYTF
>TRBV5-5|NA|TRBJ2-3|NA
TGTGCCAGCAGCACTTCCAATGGGGGGCGCGGGGCAGATACGCAGTATTTT
CASSTSNGGRGADTQYF
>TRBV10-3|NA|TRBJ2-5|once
TGTGCCATCAGTGGGGGACGGCCGCAAGAGACCCAGTACTTC
CAISGGRPQETQYF
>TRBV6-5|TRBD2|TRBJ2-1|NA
TGTGCCAGCAGTTACTCGAGGGGGACTAGCGTAGGTGAGCAGTTCTTC
CASSYSRGTSVGEQFF
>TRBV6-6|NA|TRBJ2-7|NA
TGTGCCAGCTCCGGACGGAATTCCTACGAGCAGTACTTC
CASSGRNSYEQYF
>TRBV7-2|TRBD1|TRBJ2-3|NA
TGTGCCGGCAGCTCCTCCCTACCAGGGGGCATAGATACGCAGTATTTT
CAGSSSLPGGIDTQYF
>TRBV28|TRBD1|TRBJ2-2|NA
TGTGCCAGCAGTCGGGACAGGGTGGCGGCAGGGGCCGGGGAGCTGTTTTTT
CASSRDRVAAGAGELFF
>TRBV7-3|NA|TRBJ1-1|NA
TGTGCCAGCAGCCTGAGCCTGAACACTGAAGCTTTCTTT
CASSLSLNTEAFF